This TCR beta chain was captured in a study of post-analysis software for immune sequencing data. Overall study results and limits: Significantly lower normalized Chao1 diversity was seen in multiple sclerosis patients than in controls. When patients were compared with controls, a handful of TRBV segments were more frequent, TRBV5-6, TRBV5-1 and TRBV20-1 among them.

Note on this clonotype: The antigen remains undetermined.

Researchers reported that TCR beta cDNA libraries carried unique molecular identifiers. Researchers reported 550,000 or so cDNA molecules coming from about 1 to 10 million T cells. In TCRdb, the PCR reads were re-called with MiXCR into one record per CDR3 protein. The top ten clones hold more than 0.55% of a sample with fewer than 850,000 distinct CDR3 sequences, 25% to 30% of them seen once. This CDR3 comprises 12 residues. From germline, CDR1 is DFQATT and CDR2 SNEGSKA (reference sequence). What was sequenced was blood. This chain links TRBV20-1 with TRBJ2-3; D gene ambiguous. The clonotype originates from a girl aged 10 to 17 with multiple sclerosis. CDR3 residues: CSAEPHSDAQYF. The CDR3 DNA sequence: TGCAGCGCAGAGCCCCATTCGGATGCGCAGTATTTT.